This T cell receptor beta chain is from a study of blood T cell repertoires in COVID-19 (dated by TCRdb to about 2020). A note on the overall study: Samples from collaborators originated in the United States, Italy and Spain and spanned both the acute and convalescent phases of COVID-19. The prospective study material was composed of cDNA or gDNA derived from T cells, B-cell-depleted T cells, or PBMCs. HLA class I and class II types, where available, came from metadata supplied by the sample provider rather than from assay-based typing. The dataset comprised deeply sampled blood TCRbeta repertoires from subjects exposed to, actively infected with, or recovered from COVID-19. The samples were drawn from the first 160 participants of the ongoing ImmuneRACE study and from 1,254 subjects provided by 6 global collaborators. A de-identified subject ID, COVID-19 status, age in years and sex were almost always included in the sample metadata. The repertoires were made available in a free public database intended to serve as a resource for research on the immune response to SARS-CoV-2. Overall study results and their limits: The quantity of clinical and demographic metadata differed by source and by participant and was supplied without curation.

The collaborating institutions used their own protocols to collect whole blood in K2EDTA tubes. For TCRbeta analysis, collaborators shipped samples as frozen whole blood, isolated PBMCs, or DNA extracted from either of those sample types. TCRbeta CDR3 regions were amplified from genomic DNA by means of the immunoSEQ Assay, a bias-controlled multiplex PCR. The authors' pipeline ran thus. Within the assay, amplification of reference gene primers was used to estimate how many nucleated cells each sample contained. Sequence reads were collapsed and filtered to measure the absolute abundance of every unique TCRbeta CDR3 rearrangement. For each sample, productive Simpson clonality was calculated by taking the square root of Simpson's diversity index across productive rearrangements. TCRdb stores this immuneACCESS table with in-frame sequences only. Part of the clones is absent; in the studies checked, under half of the shortfall reflects unresolved V genes, and no reason is known for the rest. The DNA was the basis for D and trimming; V, J and clone size are from that table. Present in this sample are about 220,000 clones, 84% of which were seen just once. Of the sample, about 9% is held by the ten largest clones.

Of note for this clone: Its specific antigen is unknown. No base qualities exist here, and no much larger clone lies one base off it.

The CDR3 numbers 15 residues from cysteine through phenylalanine. The DNA shown is the 45-base CDR3, in frame from base 1. At the junction V is shortened by 4 bases and J by 1 base, with 14 bases in between. Looking up the germline V gene yields CDR1 SGDLS and CDR2 YYNGEE. Recombination linked TRBV9 to TRBJ1-1; no D segment can be confidently identified. Sequenced input: peripheral blood. This TCR derives from a man aged 50-59 years with active or convalescent COVID-19. The CDR3 loop reads CASSHTSVPNTEAFF. In nucleotides, the sequence is TGTGCCAGCAGCCACACGTCCGTACCGAACACTGAAGCTTTCTTT.